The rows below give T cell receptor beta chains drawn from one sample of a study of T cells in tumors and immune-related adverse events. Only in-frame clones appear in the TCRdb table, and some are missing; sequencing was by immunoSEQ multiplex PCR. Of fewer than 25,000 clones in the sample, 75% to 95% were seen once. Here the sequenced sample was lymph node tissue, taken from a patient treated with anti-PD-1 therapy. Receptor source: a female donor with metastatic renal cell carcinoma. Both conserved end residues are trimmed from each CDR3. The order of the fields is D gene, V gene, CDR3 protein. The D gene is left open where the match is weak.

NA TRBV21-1 ASTGRHGGAEAF
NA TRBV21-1 ASSTLGLASEQY
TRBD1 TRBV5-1 ASSLSGTDYNEQF
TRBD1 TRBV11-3 ASSYQGEHDTQY
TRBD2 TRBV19 ASSIVSGAPDTQY
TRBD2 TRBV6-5 ASARGGGSYEQY
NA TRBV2 ASLAEGGGSYNEQF
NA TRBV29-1 SVEFGVQETQY
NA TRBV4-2 ASSPKPRGAFTDTQY
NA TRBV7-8 ASGIMGVSTDTQY